These 13 T cell receptor beta chains originate from one sample sequenced in a study of T cell responses to AZD1222 COVID-19 vaccine. Clones were read by immunoSEQ multiplex PCR, and TCRdb kept only the in-frame ones, dropping some. The sample yields about 110,000 clones, less than 95% seen once. The sequences come from peripheral blood, collected 28 days after the second AZD1222 dose. The origin of the receptors is an adult who received the AZD1222 COVID-19 vaccine.

This clone showed up just once. The V and J genes are TRBV6-2 or TRBV6-3 and TRBJ1-5, with no clear D. There are 12 residues in the CDR3. Germline assignment: CDR1 MNHEY and CDR2 SVGEGT. With 5 bases removed from V and 6 bases from J, the gap between germline ends came to 8 bases. The CDR3 here is CASSPRPQPQHF. The CDR3 bases are TGTGCCAGCAGTCCACGCCCTCAGCCCCAGCATTTT.

This clone came up a few times. The chain uses TRBV4-2 and TRBJ2-7; D unclear. The CDR3 totals 14 residues. CDR1 and CDR2 (germline): LGHNA, YNFKEQ. Trimming removed 0 bases at V and 6 bases at J, with 12 bases between. CDR3 DNA sequence: TGTGCCAGCAGCCAAGATCAGAACGGCCTCGAGCAGTACTTC. Its protein is CASSQDQNGLEQYF.

The CDR3 region is CASSQPGGEAFF. The CDR3 DNA is TGTGCCAGCAGCCAGCCTGGGGGAGAAGCTTTCTTT. The chain uses TRBV5-5 and TRBJ1-1; D is possibly TRBD1 (5 bases). From germline, CDR1 is SGHKS and CDR2 YYEKEE (reference sequence). The CDR3 spans 12 residues. V lost 4 bases and J 8 bases, leaving 12 bases between the germline ends.

The chain has TRBV9 and TRBJ2-1, with a weak D call TRBD1 (6 bases). The CDR3 is 15 amino acids. Germline V gene lookup returns CDR1 SGDLS and CDR2 YYNGEE. Trimming shortened V by 0 bases and J by 3 bases, and 10 bases separated the two germline ends. The DNA of the CDR3 is TGTGCCAGCAGCGTAGATGGACAGAACTACAATGAGCAGTTCTTC. It codes for CASSVDGQNYNEQFF.

CDR3 in amino acids: CASSYSIGQVATNEKLFF. As DNA, the CDR3 is TGTGCCAGCAGTTACTCCATCGGCCAGGTTGCAACTAATGAAAAACTGTTTTTT. The rearrangement joins TRBV6-2 or TRBV6-3 to TRBJ1-4, with unresolved D. With 0 bases removed from V and 0 bases from J, the gap between germline ends came to 14 bases. Per the germline V gene, CDR1 is MNHEY and CDR2 is SVGEGT. This CDR3 comprises 18 residues.

The rearrangement links TRBV6-5 to TRBJ1-4; D remains unclear. The V and J ends lost 0 bases and 2 bases respectively, with 10 bases between them. CDR3 length: 16 residues. Per the germline V gene, CDR1 is MNHEY and CDR2 is SVGAGI. The CDR3 loop is CASSYSTAQTNEKLFF. The CDR3 bases are TGTGCCAGCAGTTACTCGACCGCGCAGACTAATGAAAAACTGTTTTTT.

The J gene is TRBJ2-2, the V gene TRBV27; 7 bases align to TRBD2. V shed 3 bases, J shed 8 bases, and the junction held 3 bases outside the gene matches. The germline V gene has CDR1 MNHEY and CDR2 SMNVEV (reference sequence). The CDR3 is 13 amino acids. The DNA of the CDR3 is TGTGCCAGCAGTTTGGGGAGGGCTGGGGAGCTGTTTTTT. Translation: CASSLGRAGELFF.

Note on this clone: The junction shows a germline mismatch at one end, possibly a read error. The chain is built from TRBV7-7 and TRBJ2-1, with 7 bases fitting TRBD2. The CDR3 extends over 14 amino acids. The germline CDR1 and CDR2 sequences are SSHAT and FNYEAQ (reference sequence). CDR3 nucleotide sequence: TGTGCTAGCAGCTTGGGGGGGAAGATTCATGAGCAGTTCTTC. Translation gives CASSLGGKIHEQFF.

The V call is TRBV6-5, the J call TRBJ2-4, with D maybe TRBD2 (7 bases). From germline, CDR1 is MNHEY and CDR2 SVGAGI. The V and J ends lost 3 bases and 7 bases respectively, with 16 bases between them. This CDR3 has 15 amino acids. The chain's CDR3 is CASSYGGGRDNIQYF. CDR3 nucleotide sequence: TGTGCCAGCAGTTATGGCGGGGGCCGTGATAACATTCAGTACTTC.

The rearrangement links TRBV27 to TRBJ2-5, with 10 positions matching TRBD2. With V trimmed by 5 bases and J by 5 bases, 8 bases remained unmatched. The germline V gene encodes CDR1 MNHEY and CDR2 SMNVEV (reference sequence). CDR3 length equals 15 residues. In nucleotides, the CDR3 is TGTGCCAGCAGTGACCAACCGGGACTAGCGGAGACCCAGTACTTC. It specifies CASSDQPGLAETQYF.

A single count supports this clone. CDR3 DNA sequence: TGTGCCAGTAGTAACTCCGATGGTCGCAATTCACCCCTCCACTTT. Translation gives CASSNSDGRNSPLHF. The chain is built from TRBV19 and TRBJ1-6, with unresolved D. The CDR3 totals 15 residues. The germline V and J ends were trimmed by 4 bases and 7 bases, with 14 bases remaining between them. Germline V gene lookup returns CDR1 LNHDA and CDR2 SQIVND (reference sequence).

The chain uses TRBV4-2 and TRBJ2-1; perhaps D is TRBD1 or TRBD2 (5 bases each). The CDR3 extends over 16 amino acids. V was trimmed by 4 bases and J by 0 bases, leaving 13 bases between them. CDR1 LGHNA and CDR2 YNFKEQ come from the germline V gene. CDR3 protein: CASSPRDGSSYNEQFF. CDR3 bases: TGTGCCAGCAGCCCTAGGGACGGCAGCTCCTACAATGAGCAGTTCTTC.

CDR3: CASSLALGANNEKLFF. In DNA, the CDR3 is TGTGCCAGCAGCTTAGCATTGGGCGCTAATAATGAAAAACTGTTTTTT. The chain carries TRBV5-4 and TRBJ1-4; D not resolved. Germline V gives CDR1 SGHNT, CDR2 YYREEE (reference sequence). The CDR3 runs to 16 residues. V was cut by 2 bases and J by 4 bases, with 15 bases left in between.